The rows below give T cell receptor beta chains drawn from one sample of a study of blood T cell repertoires in COVID-19. The data were produced by immunoSEQ multiplex PCR, yet TCRdb's version contains in-frame clones alone and is incomplete. The table shows about 490,000 clones, with over 75% occurring only once. Sequenced sample: peripheral blood. The receptors originated from a human donor in a cohort sampled during active COVID-19. Both conserved end residues are part of each CDR3. The D gene is left open where the match is weak. The size of a clone is reported for some rows only, either as once, few or many, or as a class for expanded clones.

V gene	D gene	J gene	clone size	CDR3 protein	CDR3 DNA
TRBV6-5	TRBD1	TRBJ2-1	NA	CASRPTGGHEQFF	TGTGCCAGCAGACCAACAGGGGGCCATGAGCAGTTCTTC
TRBV11-1	NA	TRBJ1-5	NA	CASSLTHSIEDQPQHF	TGTGCCAGCAGCTTAACACACTCAATTGAGGATCAGCCCCAGCATTTT
TRBV5-1	NA	TRBJ2-6	NA	CASKITPSSGANVLTF	TGCGCCAGCAAGATAACACCATCCTCTGGGGCCAACGTCCTGACTTTC
TRBV5-6	TRBD1	TRBJ2-2	NA	CASSSQGAGTGELFF	TGTGCCAGCAGCTCTCAGGGGGCCGGCACCGGGGAGCTGTTTTTT
TRBV7-2	TRBD2	TRBJ2-1	once	CASSPGTSYNEQFF	TGTGCCAGCAGCCCGGGGACTAGCTACAATGAGCAGTTCTTC
TRBV28	NA	TRBJ1-1	NA	CASSRPGSDTRAFF	TGTGCCAGCAGCCGCCCTGGATCGGACACGCGAGCTTTCTTT
TRBV28	NA	TRBJ1-1	NA	CASSFTYHTEAFF	TGTGCCAGCAGTTTTACTTATCACACTGAAGCTTTCTTT
TRBV7-9	TRBD2	TRBJ2-7	few	CASSFLLAGVYEQYF	TGTGCCAGCAGCTTTTTACTAGCGGGAGTCTACGAGCAGTACTTC
TRBV30	NA	TRBJ1-4	few	CAWSVNSNEKLFF	TGTGCCTGGAGTGTTAACTCTAATGAAAAACTGTTTTTT
TRBV18	TRBD2	TRBJ2-1	NA	CASSPPGLAGAWNEQFF	TGTGCCAGCTCACCACCGGGACTAGCGGGAGCATGGAATGAGCAGTTCTTC
TRBV30	NA	TRBJ1-4	NA	CAWSVRSQGNEKLFF	TGTGCCTGGAGTGTACGTAGCCAGGGTAATGAAAAACTGTTTTTT
TRBV30	TRBD2	TRBJ2-7	once	CAWSVGTSGNEQYF	TGTGCCTGGAGTGTAGGGACTAGCGGCAACGAGCAGTACTTC
TRBV18	TRBD1	TRBJ1-1	NA	CASSRTGAMNTEAFF	TGTGCCAGCTCACGTACAGGGGCGATGAACACTGAAGCTTTCTTT
TRBV19	NA	TRBJ2-2	NA	CASSILNTGELFF	TGTGCCAGTAGTATTCTAAACACCGGGGAGCTGTTTTTT
TRBV11-3	NA	TRBJ1-1	NA	CASSYGLGGRAPEAFF	TGTGCCAGCAGCTATGGGCTCGGGGGGCGGGCCCCTGAAGCTTTCTTT
TRBV5-1	TRBD2	TRBJ2-3	NA	CASSMTSGRVADTQYF	TGCGCCAGCAGCATGACTAGCGGGAGGGTGGCAGATACGCAGTATTTT
TRBV20-1	TRBD2	TRBJ2-7	NA	CSASGTSLSYEQYF	TGCAGTGCTAGTGGGACTAGCCTATCCTACGAGCAGTACTTC
TRBV19	NA	TRBJ1-2	once	CASSISAERPFYTF	TGTGCCAGTAGTATATCGGCCGAGCGCCCTTTCTACACCTTC
TRBV4-2	NA	TRBJ2-3	NA	CASSQVFGLIKDTQYF	TGTGCCAGCAGCCAAGTCTTCGGACTGATCAAGGATACGCAGTATTTT
TRBV14	TRBD1	TRBJ2-7	NA	CASSQDGTGIYEQYF	TGTGCCAGCAGCCAAGACGGGACAGGGATCTACGAGCAGTACTTC
TRBV10-1	NA	TRBJ1-1	few	CASSENRKEAFF	TGCGCCAGCAGTGAGAACAGGAAAGAAGCTTTCTTT
TRBV15	NA	TRBJ2-1	NA	CATSRSLYNEQFF	TGTGCCACCAGCAGATCCCTTTACAATGAGCAGTTCTTC
TRBV5-8	NA	TRBJ1-1	NA	CASSLVSSRTEAFF	TGTGCCAGCAGCTTGGTTAGCTCCCGCACTGAAGCTTTCTTT
TRBV3-1/TRBV3-2	TRBD1	TRBJ2-5	NA	CASSTGVRETQYF	TGTGCCAGCAGCACAGGGGTCAGGGAGACCCAGTACTTC
TRBV28	NA	TRBJ1-5	NA	CASSLIYREGQPQHF	TGTGCCAGCAGTTTAATTTACCGGGAGGGTCAGCCCCAGCATTTT
TRBV15	NA	TRBJ2-1	NA	CATSRSGNEQFF	TGTGCCACCAGCCGGAGCGGAAATGAGCAGTTCTTC
TRBV27	TRBD1	TRBJ2-3	NA	CASSLTGTGGRDTQYF	TGTGCCAGCAGTTTAACCGGGACAGGGGGCAGGGATACGCAGTATTTT
TRBV7-2	NA	TRBJ2-2	NA	CASSLGLMGGELFF	TGTGCCAGCAGCTTGGGACTGATGGGCGGGGAGCTGTTTTTT
TRBV6-2/TRBV6-3	TRBD1	TRBJ1-1	NA	CASSQDRGTEAFF	TGTGCCAGCAGTCAGGACAGGGGTACTGAAGCTTTCTTT
TRBV18	TRBD1	TRBJ1-5	NA	CASSRTGGLQPQHF	TGTGCCAGCTCACGAACAGGGGGCCTTCAGCCCCAGCATTTT
TRBV28	TRBD1	TRBJ2-3	NA	CASSAGGRDTQYF	TGTGCCAGCAGTGCAGGGGGCCGGGATACGCAGTATTTT
TRBV28	NA	TRBJ1-1	NA	CASQRALRGFTEAFF	TGTGCCTCCCAGCGGGCGTTGAGGGGATTCACTGAAGCTTTCTTT
TRBV18	NA	TRBJ1-5	NA	CASSPSQNQPQHF	TGTGCCAGCTCACCTAGCCAGAATCAGCCCCAGCATTTT
TRBV4-1	TRBD2	TRBJ2-5	NA	CASSQGETSGALTQYF	TGCGCCAGCAGCCAAGGGGAAACTAGCGGGGCCCTGACCCAGTACTTC
TRBV18	TRBD1	TRBJ1-1	NA	CASSPQTGWDTEAFF	TGTGCCAGCTCACCACAGACAGGGTGGGACACTGAAGCTTTCTTT
TRBV11-2	NA	TRBJ1-4	NA	CASSLERGLNEKLFF	TGTGCCAGCAGCTTAGAACGGGGACTTAATGAAAAACTGTTTTTT
TRBV4-1	TRBD2	TRBJ2-5	NA	CASSQSEGTSGRRETQYF	TGCGCCAGCAGCCAATCTGAGGGGACTAGCGGGAGAAGGGAGACCCAGTACTTC
TRBV28	NA	TRBJ1-2	NA	CASSLLVGGYGYTF	TGTGCCAGCAGTTTGTTGGTGGGAGGGTATGGCTACACCTTC
TRBV30	TRBD2	TRBJ2-3	NA	CAWTSGRAADTQYF	TGTGCCTGGACGAGCGGGAGGGCCGCAGATACGCAGTATTTT
TRBV5-4	NA	TRBJ2-7	NA	CASSFQGKPYEQYF	TGTGCCAGCAGCTTTCAGGGGAAGCCCTACGAGCAGTACTTC
TRBV4-1	TRBD1	TRBJ2-7	NA	CASSHVPDREHYSSYEQYF	TGCGCCAGCAGCCACGTCCCGGACAGGGAACACTACAGCTCCTACGAGCAGTACTTC
TRBV20-1	TRBD1	TRBJ1-5	NA	CSASAGQGPEPQHF	TGCAGTGCTAGTGCCGGACAGGGGCCGGAGCCCCAGCATTTT
TRBV29-1	NA	TRBJ2-7	NA	CSVGGEIYEQYF	TGCAGCGTTGGGGGAGAAATCTACGAGCAGTACTTC
TRBV7-9	TRBD1	TRBJ2-6	NA	CASSKQGAGIGVLTF	TGTGCCAGCAGCAAGCAGGGGGCGGGGATTGGGGTCCTGACTTTC
TRBV24-1	TRBD2	TRBJ2-1	NA	CATSDGTRKYNEQFF	TGTGCCACCAGTGACGGGACTAGAAAGTACAATGAGCAGTTCTTC
TRBV19	NA	TRBJ1-1	NA	CASSRQNMNTEAFF	TGTGCCAGTAGTAGACAGAACATGAACACTGAAGCTTTCTTT
TRBV5-4	TRBD1	TRBJ2-5	NA	CASSPGQGRIQETQYF	TGTGCCAGCAGCCCCGGACAGGGAAGGATTCAAGAGACCCAGTACTTC
TRBV10-1	NA	TRBJ1-6	NA	CASRAGRLSYNSPLHF	TGCGCCAGCAGAGCAGGGAGGCTATCCTATAATTCACCCCTCCACTTT
TRBV27	NA	TRBJ1-5	NA	CASSGSNQPQHF	TGTGCGTCGTCAGGGAGCAATCAGCCCCAGCATTTT
TRBV3-1/TRBV3-2	NA	TRBJ2-3	NA	CASSQAAGVGTDTQYF	TGTGCCAGCAGCCAAGCAGCGGGTGTAGGCACAGATACGCAGTATTTT
TRBV27	NA	TRBJ1-3	NA	CASRQGTGNTIYF	TGTGCCAGCAGGCAGGGAACTGGAAACACCATATATTTT
TRBV6-1	NA	TRBJ2-7	NA	CASTEVLFGEQYF	TGTGCCAGCACTGAAGTCCTCTTCGGGGAGCAGTACTTC